This paragraph reports one TCR beta chain. Germline-derived CDR1 and CDR2 are SNHLY and FYNNEI. V shed 5 bases, J shed 4 bases, and the junction held 10 bases outside the gene matches. The CDR3 is made up of 15 amino acids. The sample comes from a study of blood T cell repertoires in COVID-19. Study-wide background: Samples of COVID-19 (acute and convalescent) were obtained from the United States, Italy and Spain. Sources were T cells, B-cell-depleted T cells, or PBMCs; the material itself was cDNA or gDNA.

In the source study's methods: Reference gene primers were amplified, and this amplification served to estimate nucleated cell counts. Sequencing was performed with immunoSEQ multiplex PCR; in TCRdb, only in-frame clones are kept and a portion is missing. That table furnishes V, J and clone size, whereas the DNA furnished D and trimming. This repertoire shows 110,000 or so clones, about four fifths found once; its top ten account for about 4%. The sample taken for sequencing was peripheral blood. This clonotype was obtained from a woman in her 70s with acute or convalescent COVID-19. The V call is TRBV2, the J call TRBJ2-5; 7 bases are a match to TRBD1. CDR3 residues: CASSSNNRGGETQYF. The CDR3 DNA sequence: TGTGCCAGCAGTTCTAATAACAGGGGTGGAGAGACCCAGTACTTC.